Listed here are 21 T cell receptor beta chains from one sample, sequenced in a study of blood T cell repertoires in COVID-19. TCRdb's table, derived via immunoSEQ multiplex PCR, lists solely in-frame clones and lacks some. The sample comprises about 260,000 clones, approximately 88% of which are singletons, and 0.65% to 0.8% rests with the top ten. Specimen: peripheral blood. Receptor source: a human donor in a cohort sampled during active COVID-19.

This chain links TRBV23-1 with TRBJ2-7; possibly TRBD2 for D (5 bases). TRBV23-1 is treated as an ORF (open reading frame) with a function not yet certain. The germline V and J ends were trimmed by 11 bases and 3 bases, with 23 bases remaining between them. The CDR3 has 15 amino acids. CDR3 DNA sequence: TGCGCCGACGGAGGTCGGAAGTTGCCTCACTACGAGCAGTACTTC. Amino acids: CADGGRKLPHYEQYF.

The chain couples TRBV7-3 to TRBJ2-5; 9 nucleotides align to TRBD1. Per the germline V gene, CDR1 is SGHTA and CDR2 is FQGTGA. V lost 5 bases to trimming and J lost 1 base; unmatched junction nucleotides: 8. The CDR3 extends over 16 amino acids. The CDR3 sequence: CASSVGTGRLQETQYF. The CDR3, as DNA: TGTGCCAGCAGCGTGGGGACAGGGAGGCTCCAAGAGACCCAGTACTTC. Full variable domain (outside the CDR3, taken from reference TRBV7-3 and TRBJ2-5): GAGVSQTPSNKVTEKGKYVELRCDPISGHTALYWYRQSLGQGPEFLIYFQGTGAADDSGLPNDRFFAVRPEGSVSTLKIQRTERGDSAVYLCASSVGTGRLQETQYFGPGTRLLVL.

This chain's CDR3 is CASSFSGQGWGKLFF. The CDR3 bases are TGTGCCAGCAGTTTTTCGGGACAGGGATGGGGAAAACTGTTTTTT. The chain employs TRBV28 and TRBJ1-4, with 9 nucleotides matching TRBD1. The V and J ends lost 3 bases and 10 bases, in that order; junction bases with no gene match: 9. Germline V CDR1 and CDR2: MDHEN, SYDVKM. The CDR3 is made up of 15 amino acids.

The chain is built from TRBV5-1 and TRBJ2-5, with 7 bases identical to TRBD1. Germline V gives CDR1 SGHRS, CDR2 YFSETQ. V shed 3 bases and J 5 bases; nucleotides not matched to a gene: 1. CDR3 length equals 12 residues. DNA for the CDR3: TGCGCCAGCAGCTCGACAGGGGAGACCCAGTACTTC. Protein product: CASSSTGETQYF.

This chain links TRBV29-1 with TRBJ2-5; tentative D call: TRBD1 (6 bases). The CDR3 has 13 residues. Germline V gene lookup returns CDR1 SQVTM and CDR2 ANQGSEA. Trimming removed 6 bases from V and 4 bases from J, with 15 bases in between. CDR3 bases: TGCAGCGTGACTGTGGGACACCGAGAGACCCAGTACTTC. This translates into CSVTVGHRETQYF.

The genes are TRBV5-4 and TRBJ2-3; TRBD2 agrees at 7 bases. V dropped 3 bases and J dropped 2; count of bases not matched to a gene: 6. The CDR3 covers 15 residues. CDR1 SGHNT and CDR2 YYREEE come from the germline V gene (reference sequence). CDR3 bases: TGTGCCAGCAGCTACCCAGCGGGGAACACAGATACGCAGTATTTT. The encoded protein is CASSYPAGNTDTQYF.

The chain combines TRBV7-2 with TRBJ2-3, with 13 bases fitting TRBD2. Trimming cost V 3 bases and J 4 bases; bases outside gene matches: 4. The CDR3 has 16 residues. CDR1 is SGHTA and CDR2 is FQGNSA in the germline V gene. CDR3 residues: CASSLGLAGFADTQYF. CDR3 DNA sequence: TGTGCCAGCAGCTTGGGACTAGCGGGATTTGCAGATACGCAGTATTTT. Based on the CDR3 plus reference TRBV7-2 and TRBJ2-3, the full variable domain is GAGVSQSPSNKVTEKGKDVELRCDPISGHTALYWYRQSLGQGLEFLIYFQGNSAPDKSGLPSDRFSAERTGGSVSTLTIQRTQQEDSAVYLCASSLGLAGFADTQYFGPGTRLTVL.

This clone was seen once. V usage is TRBV19 and J usage is TRBJ2-7; 8 positions match TRBD1. V lost 4 bases to trimming and J lost 5 bases; unmatched junction nucleotides: 10. This CDR3 spans 15 amino acids. Looked up from germline, CDR1 is LNHDA and CDR2 is SQIVND (reference sequence). Written as DNA, the CDR3 is TGTGCCAGTAGTAAAGGACAGGGAAAGTCTCACGAGCAGTACTTC. Residues: CASSKGQGKSHEQYF.

The chain combines TRBV7-9 with TRBJ2-7; 9 bases are a match to TRBD2. Germline V gene sequence: CDR1 SEHNR, CDR2 FQNEAQ (reference sequence). The V segment lost 3 bases and the J segment 5 bases; nucleotides outside the gene matches: 5. CDR3 length: 14 amino acids. In DNA form, the CDR3 reads TGTGCCAGCAGCTTGACGGTAGCGGGAGACGAGCAGTACTTC. Amino acids: CASSLTVAGDEQYF.

This chain links TRBV27 with TRBJ1-1; 8 positions match TRBD1. This CDR3 contains 15 residues. J was trimmed by 4 bases and V by 3 bases; bases with no gene match: 7. CDR1 and CDR2 from the germline V gene are MNHEY and SMNVEV (reference sequence). CDR3 loop: CASSFLRTGSTEAFF. CDR3 sequence (DNA): TGTGCCAGCAGTTTCCTTCGGACAGGGAGCACTGAAGCTTTCTTT.

This clone has only one observation. In DNA, the CDR3 is TGTGCCTGGAGTCAGGACAGGGTTGGAAACACCATATATTTT. This encodes CAWSQDRVGNTIYF. The V and J genes are TRBV30 and TRBJ1-3, with TRBD1 matching 8 bases. CDR1 and CDR2 (germline): GTSNPN, SVGIG (reference sequence). The ends lost 2 bases at V and 3 bases at J; junction bases unmatched: 3. The CDR3 totals 14 residues.

The chain is built from TRBV18 and TRBJ2-5; TRBD1 is a possible D gene (5 bases). V was clipped by 3 bases and J by 2 bases, with 19 bases between them. CDR1 and CDR2 from the germline V gene are KGHSH and LQKENI. This CDR3 has 17 residues. This CDR3 reads CASSPRLPGQTQETQYF. The CDR3 DNA reads TGTGCCAGCTCACCCCGTTTACCAGGGCAGACACAAGAGACCCAGTACTTC.

This clone showed up just once. The chain is built from TRBV27 and TRBJ1-1; no reliable D call. The CDR3 spans 13 residues. V was pared by 5 bases and J by 1 base, with 8 bases between. Germline V gene sequence: CDR1 MNHEY, CDR2 SMNVEV (reference sequence). The CDR3 region is CASSLYKNTEAFF. The CDR3 nucleotides are TGTGCCAGCAGTCTTTACAAGAACACTGAAGCTTTCTTT.

This clone was observed a single time. The chain carries TRBV10-1 and TRBJ2-7; maybe TRBD1 (7 bases). This CDR3 spans 14 amino acids. From germline, CDR1 is WNHNN and CDR2 SYGVQD (reference sequence). Trimming took 3 bases from V and 3 from J, leaving 12 bases between them. The CDR3 DNA sequence: TGCGCCAGCAGTGAAAACAGGGGAGGCTACGAGCAGTACTTC. Encoded protein: CASSENRGGYEQYF.

J is TRBJ2-7 and V is TRBV7-8; a weak D match, TRBD2 (6 bases). CDR1 is SGHVS, CDR2 FQNEAQ, per germline. Trimming cost V 2 bases and J 0 bases, with 20 bases left between them. The CDR3 totals 18 residues. The CDR3 DNA is TGTGCCAGCAGCTTACTTAAGCCTTTAGCGGTAAGCTCCTACGAGCAGTACTTC. It translates to CASSLLKPLAVSSYEQYF.

This chain uses TRBV11-3 with TRBJ1-3, with TRBD1 as a possible D gene (6 bases). The CDR3 contains 17 residues. Trimming shortened V by 1 base and J by 3 bases, and 16 bases separated the two germline ends. The germline CDR1 and CDR2 sequences are SGHNT and YENEEA. This CDR3 reads CASSLGGYGTIGNTIYF. The DNA of the CDR3 is TGTGCCAGCAGCTTAGGAGGTTACGGGACAATTGGAAACACCATATATTTT.

This chain links TRBV28 with TRBJ2-7; D call uncertain. V was pared by 2 bases and J by 3 bases, with 14 bases between. The CDR3 is 15 residues long. Germline V gene data show CDR1 as MDHEN and CDR2 as SYDVKM. Here the CDR3 reads CASSLPQLQGYEQYF. The CDR3 DNA reads TGTGCCAGCAGTTTACCTCAACTACAAGGCTACGAGCAGTACTTC. The whole variable domain, filled in from reference TRBV28 and TRBJ2-7, reads DVKVTQSSRYLVKRTGEKVFLECVQDMDHENMFWYRQDPGLGLRLIYFSYDVKMKEKGDIPEGYSVSREKKERFSLILESASTNQTSMYLCASSLPQLQGYEQYFGPGTRLTVT.

The chain employs TRBV30 and TRBJ1-2; D is possibly TRBD1 (5 bases). Germline V gives CDR1 GTSNPN, CDR2 SVGIG (reference sequence). Trimming removed 1 base at V and 6 bases at J, with 9 bases between. This CDR3 comprises 12 residues. The CDR3, as DNA: TGTGCCTGGAGTGCAGGGATCGATGGCTACACCTTC. It encodes CAWSAGIDGYTF.

The J gene is TRBJ2-7, the V gene TRBV7-2; possibly TRBD1 for D (5 bases). CDR1 is SGHTA, CDR2 FQGNSA, per germline. V lost 5 bases, J lost 5 bases, and 22 bases lay in between. The CDR3 is made up of 16 amino acids. The CDR3 region is CASSPFWGAGVNEQYF. The CDR3 nucleotides read TGTGCCAGCAGCCCATTCTGGGGCGCCGGAGTCAACGAGCAGTACTTC.

This chain joins TRBV5-1 and TRBJ1-3; TRBD1 aligns across 8 bases. Germline V gene data show CDR1 as SGHRS and CDR2 as YFSETQ. With 4 bases clipped from V and 3 bases from J, the junction kept 3 bases outside the gene matches. CDR3 size: 14 residues. CDR3 amino acids: CASSPTGDGNTIYF. The CDR3 DNA follows: TGCGCCAGCAGCCCGACAGGGGATGGAAACACCATATATTTT.

The chain carries TRBV4-3 and TRBJ1-4; D remains ambiguous. The CDR3 extends over 15 amino acids. Germline V gene lookup returns CDR1 LGHNA and CDR2 YSLEER. Trimming removed 4 bases from V and 4 bases from J, with 13 bases in between. CDR3 sequence (DNA): TGCGCCAGCAGCCTAGTACACGGGAGTAATGAAAAACTGTTTTTT. Amino acid sequence: CASSLVHGSNEKLFF.